This is a list of T cell receptor beta chains from one sample in a study of OX40 agonist ivuxolimab in advanced cancers. TCRdb keeps only in-frame clones here, not all; method: immunoSEQ multiplex PCR. The sample records about 53,000 clones, 80% to 90% being singletons. The sample was CD4+ or CD8+ T cells sorted from blood, taken in a trial of the OX40 agonist ivuxolimab. The receptors were gathered from an adult with an advanced solid tumor such as melanoma, head and neck, liver or kidney cancer. CDR3s include the opening cysteine and the closing phenylalanine or tryptophan. Each record gives: J gene, V gene, D gene, clone size, CDR3 DNA, CDR3 protein. A D gene is named only where the DNA matches it firmly. A row's size may be missing; if present it is once, few, many or a size class.

TRBJ2-1 | TRBV4-1 | TRBD2 | NA | TGCGCCAGCAGCCAAGAGACTAGCGGGGGTGTCTCCTACAATGAGCAGTTCTTC | CASSQETSGGVSYNEQFF
TRBJ1-5 | TRBV7-2 | NA | NA | TGTGCCAGCAGCTTAGCTGGGGCCCACAATCAGCCCCAGCATTTT | CASSLAGAHNQPQHF
TRBJ2-5 | TRBV2 | TRBD1 | NA | TGTGCCAGCGCCGGGACAGACGGCCAAGAGACCCAGTACTTC | CASAGTDGQETQYF
TRBJ2-5 | TRBV5-1 | TRBD1 | NA | TGCGCCAGCAGCCGGGACAGGGAGACCCAGTACTTC | CASSRDRETQYF
TRBJ1-2 | TRBV6-6 | NA | NA | TGTGCCAGCAGTTCGACAGGATATGGCTACACCTTC | CASSSTGYGYTF
TRBJ2-7 | TRBV5-1 | NA | NA | TGCGCCAGCAGCGATCCTGGAGGCTCCTACGAGCAGTACTTC | CASSDPGGSYEQYF
TRBJ1-2 | TRBV29-1 | TRBD1 | once | TGCAGCGTTGCCCCAGGGGGGGACTATGGCTACACCTTC | CSVAPGGDYGYTF
TRBJ2-1 | TRBV19 | TRBD2 | NA | TGTGCCAGTAGCCCTCTAGCGGGAGGATACAATGAGCAGTTCTTC | CASSPLAGGYNEQFF
TRBJ1-1 | TRBV5-5 | NA | NA | TGTGCCAGCAGCTTGGAAGGAGCAGTCCCGGAAGCTTTCTTT | CASSLEGAVPEAFF
TRBJ2-5 | TRBV28 | TRBD1 | NA | TGTGCCAGCAGTTTGTACAGGGGGCAGGAGACCCAGTACTTC | CASSLYRGQETQYF
TRBJ2-3 | TRBV27 | NA | few | TGTGCCAGCAGTTTAGTGTCAGGAACCACAGATACGCAGTATTTT | CASSLVSGTTDTQYF
TRBJ1-5 | TRBV7-2 | NA | NA | TGTGCCAGCAGCACCCCATATAGCAATCAGCCCCAGCATTTT | CASSTPYSNQPQHF
TRBJ2-1 | TRBV5-1 | NA | NA | TGCGCCAGCAGCGGAGGACAGATCTACAATGAGCAGTTCTTC | CASSGGQIYNEQFF
TRBJ1-5 | TRBV19 | NA | NA | TGTGCCAGTGGGAGACAGGTCAATCAGCCCCAGCATTTT | CASGRQVNQPQHF
TRBJ2-7 | TRBV6-1 | NA | once | TGTGCCAGCAGTGATGGATACGAGCAGTACTTC | CASSDGYEQYF
TRBJ1-5 | TRBV7-9 | NA | NA | TGTGCCAGCAGCTTAGGGGCAGGGGCCATGCAGCCCCAGCATTTT | CASSLGAGAMQPQHF
TRBJ2-1 | TRBV7-9 | NA | NA | TGTGCCAGCAGCCAAAGGGGAACAACCTACAATGAGCAGTTCTTC | CASSQRGTTYNEQFF
TRBJ1-6 | TRBV5-6 | NA | few | TGTGCCAGCAGCTCAGGACGGAGTAATTCACCCCTCCACTTT | CASSSGRSNSPLHF
TRBJ2-5 | TRBV6-5 | NA | NA | TGTGCCAGCAGTTACTGGGGACATCCTAGGGAGACCCAGTACTTC | CASSYWGHPRETQYF
TRBJ1-2 | TRBV18 | TRBD1 | NA | TGTGCCAGCTCACCACCGGGACAGGGCGTCGTCTATGGCTACACCTTC | CASSPPGQGVVYGYTF
TRBJ2-6 | TRBV19 | NA | NA | TGTGCCAGTAGGTCCCGGGCAGTCCCCCTCGCTGGGGCCAACGTCCTGACTTTC | CASRSRAVPLAGANVLTF
TRBJ2-4 | TRBV19 | TRBD2 | NA | TGTGCCAGTAGTATAACTAGCGGGGGCGCCATGAACATTCAGTACTTC | CASSITSGGAMNIQYF
TRBJ2-7 | TRBV23-1 | TRBD1 | NA | TGCGCCAGCAGTCGTCGGGACAGGGGAACCTACGAGCAGTACTTC | CASSRRDRGTYEQYF
TRBJ2-7 | TRBV5-5 | NA | NA | TGTGCCAGCAGCTTGGTGGGTGGTCCCTACGAGCAGTACTTC | CASSLVGGPYEQYF
TRBJ2-4 | TRBV7-6 | TRBD1 | NA | TGTGCCAGCAGCTCACAGGGGGCTCGTTACATTCAGTACTTC | CASSSQGARYIQYF
TRBJ1-5 | TRBV19 | NA | NA | TGTGCCAGTAGTATAGTGGAGGGTGGTCAGCCCCAGCATTTT | CASSIVEGGQPQHF
TRBJ1-4 | TRBV15 | NA | NA | TGTGCCACCAGCAGAGCAGGGCGGCGAGCTAATGAAAAACTGTTTTTT | CATSRAGRRANEKLFF
TRBJ2-5 | TRBV18 | NA | NA | TGTGCCAGCGCAGACGCAGAGGCGGAGACCCAGTACTTC | CASADAEAETQYF
TRBJ1-5 | TRBV6-1 | NA | NA | TGTGCCAGCGGGAGGGAGGGGAATCAGCCCCAGCATTTT | CASGREGNQPQHF
TRBJ2-1 | TRBV7-2 | NA | NA | TGTGCCAGCAGCTTAATCTTTGAGGGAAATGAGCAGTTCTTC | CASSLIFEGNEQFF
TRBJ2-1 | TRBV5-1 | TRBD2 | NA | TGCGCCAGCAGCCCGGGGATCACTAGCGGTATAAACAATGAGCAGTTCTTC | CASSPGITSGINNEQFF
TRBJ2-2 | TRBV7-8 | TRBD1 | once | TGTGCCAGCAGCACGCAGGGGGTTTACACCGGGGAGCTGTTTTTT | CASSTQGVYTGELFF
TRBJ2-5 | TRBV27 | TRBD2 | once | TGTGCCAGCAGTTTTAAAGGCTTGGGCCAGGGGACTAGCGGGCCCCAAGAGACCCAGTACTTC | CASSFKGLGQGTSGPQETQYF
TRBJ2-1 | TRBV9 | NA | NA | TGTGCCAGCAGCGCACAGGGTTACGGGTACAATGAGCAGTTCTTC | CASSAQGYGYNEQFF
TRBJ1-5 | TRBV5-6 | NA | once | TGTGCCAGCAGCTCAACGACGGAGGGCTATCAGCCCCAGCATTTT | CASSSTTEGYQPQHF
TRBJ1-1 | TRBV30 | NA | NA | TGTGCCTGGATGAAGGCGGGGAACACTGAAGCTTTCTTT | CAWMKAGNTEAFF
TRBJ2-3 | TRBV7-8 | NA | NA | TGTGCCAGCAGCTTTCGGCAGGTTGCAGATACGCAGTATTTT | CASSFRQVADTQYF
TRBJ2-7 | TRBV11-2 | NA | once | TGTGCCAGCAGCTCCCAGTCGGTAATTGGGTACGAGCAGTACTTC | CASSSQSVIGYEQYF
TRBJ1-5 | TRBV6-6 | NA | NA | TGTGCCAGCAGTTACAGGGTAGGGATCGGGCCCCAGCATTTT | CASSYRVGIGPQHF
TRBJ1-6 | TRBV7-3 | NA | once | TGTGCCAGCAGCTTAGTCCCGGACGGAAATTCACCCCTCCACTTT | CASSLVPDGNSPLHF
TRBJ2-5 | TRBV2 | TRBD1 | NA | TGTGCCAGCAGCTTGACAGGGGCCGGGGAGACCCAGTACTTC | CASSLTGAGETQYF
TRBJ1-2 | TRBV18 | NA | NA | TGTGCCAGCTCACCATCAGGGGCCTATGGCTACACCTTC | CASSPSGAYGYTF
TRBJ1-6 | TRBV30 | TRBD1 | NA | TGTGCCTGGAGCCCAGGGGGCGAATCACCCCTCCACTTT | CAWSPGGESPLHF
TRBJ2-3 | TRBV4-1 | NA | NA | TGCGCCAGCAGCCAAGATCGGGGGGCGGGGAGCACAGATACGCAGTATTTT | CASSQDRGAGSTDTQYF